This TCR beta chain emerged from a study of tumor and adjacent non-tumor tissue in lung cancer. Study observations and caveats: Tumor TCR diversity, when higher, was linked to shorter survival.

A modified ARM-PCR protocol with three rounds of nested PCR amplified TCRbeta. Using its own MiXCR run on the multiplex PCR reads, TCRdb lists one record per CDR3 protein. The sample holds 40,000 to 45,000 distinct CDR3 sequences, 60% to 70% seen once. The template was RNA from unsorted bulk tissue. More than 3 cm separated this lung sample from the edge of the tumor. In its sample, this clonotype ranks as medium-sized. No antigen is known for it. This clonotype was obtained from a woman aged 40 to 55 with non-small cell lung cancer. The sequenced sample was distant non-tumor lung tissue.

Here the CDR3 reads CASRDRDHSPLHF. The CDR3, as DNA: TGTGCCAGCAGGGACAGGGACCATTCACCCCTCCACTTT. The genes are TRBV11-2 and TRBJ1-6; 8 bases align to TRBD1. V lost 6 bases and J lost 8; bases outside the gene matches: 3. This CDR3 comprises 13 residues. The germline CDR1 and CDR2 sequences are SGHAT and FQNNGV. The whole variable domain, remainder taken from reference TRBV11-2 and TRBJ1-6, is EAGVAQSPRYKIIEKRQSVAFWCNPISGHATLYWYQQILGQGPKLLIQFQNNGVVDDSQLPKDRFSAERLKGVDSTLKIQPAKLEDSAVYLCASRDRDHSPLHFGNGTRLTVT.